Sequencing of this TCR beta chain was carried out in a study of T cell responses to AZD1222 COVID-19 vaccine. Study-level points and caveats: The donor group comprised mostly white British people and more females; the analysis possibly underestimated clonal diversity. Only five or six people who got AZD1222 tested seropositive at baseline. An increase in Spike-specific TCR breadth and depth was observed after two AZD1222 doses. It was only after the peak T cell response that any repertoires were sampled.

CDR3 length: 11 amino acids. Germline CDR1 is LNHDA and CDR2 is SQIVND (reference sequence). V was cut by 7 bases and J by 9 bases, with 10 bases left in between. The sample holds one count of this clone. What it binds is unknown. TCRdb keeps only in-frame clones here, not all; method: immunoSEQ multiplex PCR. The repertoire holds 150,000 to 160,000 clones, 90% to 95% seen once, with approximately 1.5% in the top ten. V usage is TRBV19 and J usage is TRBJ2-4; D might be TRBD2 (5 bases). The starting material was peripheral blood, obtained 28 days after the second AZD1222 dose. The source is an adult who received the AZD1222 COVID-19 vaccine. The chain's CDR3 is CASTDYVIQYF. The CDR3 DNA follows: TGTGCCAGTACTGACTACGTCATTCAGTACTTC.